What follows are 6 T cell receptor beta chains derived from one specimen sequenced in a study of T-cell memory formation after mild COVID-19. TCRdb analysed the 5' RACE reads with MiXCR anew, one entry per CDR3 protein. The table shows 500,000 to 600,000 distinct CDR3 sequences, with roughly 18% occurring only once. The sequenced sample consisted of PBMCs or a T cell subset sorted from them (not recorded which). These receptors were collected from an adult woman who had mild COVID-19 (a few samples of this study predate the infection). Cell type and time point are not known.

The chain couples TRBV10-1 to TRBJ2-4, with 9 bases fitting TRBD1. V dropped 7 bases and J dropped 1; count of bases not matched to a gene: 17. CDR1 and CDR2 (germline): WNHNN, SYGVQD (reference sequence). CDR3 size: 19 residues. Here the CDR3 reads CASTSDPGDRDTAKNIQYF. As DNA, the CDR3 is TGCGCCAGCACCTCAGACCCCGGGGACAGGGACACGGCCAAAAACATTCAGTACTTC.

The chain recombines TRBV12-3 or TRBV12-4 with TRBJ2-1; 9 nucleotides match TRBD1. The CDR3 totals 16 residues. With V trimmed by 6 bases and J by 8 bases, 14 bases remained unmatched. CDR3 in amino acids: CASSSGQGLPRDEQFF. The CDR3 DNA reads as TGTGCCAGCAGCTCGGGACAGGGACTACCAAGGGATGAGCAGTTCTTC.

V and J are TRBV29-1 and TRBJ2-1; possible D gene TRBD2, 7 bases. Germline V lookup: CDR1 SQVTM, CDR2 ANQGSEA. This CDR3 contains 13 residues. Trimming removed 6 bases at V and 5 bases at J, with 14 bases between. The CDR3 sequence is CSVPQGGHNEQFF. CDR3 in DNA: TGCAGCGTCCCACAGGGAGGGCACAATGAGCAGTTCTTC.

This clonotype showed up just a few times. The junction shows a germline mismatch at one end, possibly a read error. This chain uses TRBV6-6 with TRBJ1-1; D possibly corresponds to TRBD1 (5 bases). Germline loops: CDR1 MNHNY, CDR2 SVGAGI (reference sequence). The CDR3 runs 11 residues. CDR3 residues: CDSGGGTEAFF. In DNA form, the CDR3 reads TGTGACAGCGGGGGGGGCACTGAAGCTTTCTTT.

The chain employs TRBV6-5 and TRBJ1-4, with 10 bases lining up with TRBD1. V lost 5 bases, J lost 3 bases, and 9 bases stayed unmatched. CDR1 and CDR2 from the germline V gene are MNHEY and SVGAGI. The CDR3 spans 17 residues. The chain's CDR3 is CASSPGQGGKANEKLFF. Written as DNA, the CDR3 is TGTGCCAGCAGTCCCGGACAGGGGGGAAAGGCTAATGAAAAACTGTTTTTT.

This sequence joins TRBV9 and TRBJ1-1, with 8 bases lining up with TRBD1. This CDR3 contains 16 residues. Trimming took 5 bases from V and 1 from J; bases not matched to a gene: 10. Germline V gene lookup returns CDR1 SGDLS and CDR2 YYNGEE. CDR3 amino acids: CASSTDRGLSNTEAFF. The CDR3 bases are TGTGCCAGCAGTACTGACAGGGGACTCTCGAACACTGAAGCTTTCTTT.